This T cell receptor (beta chain) is from a study of beta chain features in type 1 diabetes (dated by TCRdb to the late 2010s). Study-level background: Mean age, gender distribution, total cell number and subset yield did not differ between patients and healthy donors. A total of under 120,000,000 sorted cells were examined across all samples, and RNA yield correlated strongly with the number of cells per subset. The study compared TCRB repertoires of sorted circulating CD4+ T cell subsets between recently diagnosed type 1 diabetes patients and matched healthy donors. Whereas all 28 donors provided naive and central memory subsets, regulatory and stem cell-like memory subsets were isolated from just 8 patients and roughly eight healthy donors. The paper's findings and limits, for the study overall: Type 1 diabetes patients showed a moderate but significant shortening of TCRB CDR3 length in all four CD4+ subsets. At VDJ recombination sites, patients with type 1 diabetes made fewer insertions and deleted more nucleotides, a pattern implying thymic rearrangement abnormalities. Shorter templates might be favored by PCR, yet because patient and control samples were amplified and corrected together, any such skew would affect both groups equally. Because the HLA sub-analyses included only small numbers of individuals, any influence of HLA type on TCRB rearrangement was left unresolved. Because cDNA was sequenced instead of genomic DNA, activated cells with high expression could be over-represented, although the groups did not differ in activation or CD3 levels. Naive, central memory and regulatory TCRB repertoires appeared more similar among patients than among healthy donors.

Each donor gave one peripheral blood draw, about 110 mL on average, collected into heparinised tubes. A BD FACSAria II and a panel including CD45RO, CCR7, CD25, CD127, CD95 and CD27 were used to sort naive, central memory, regulatory and stem cell-like memory CD4+ T cells. Purity was above 98% for every sorted population. PBMCs were isolated immediately by Lymphoprep density gradient centrifugation and stained directly without culture. To minimize batch effects, samples were stained and sorted in pairs, one healthy donor with one patient per experiment. For this chain, trimming is 3 bases at the V end and 0 bases at the J end, and the number of junction bases without a gene match is 4. CDR1 MGHRA and CDR2 YSYEKL are derived from the germline V gene. The CDR3 spans 15 residues, from the cysteine through the phenylalanine. Only the CDR3 DNA stays, 45 bases, in frame from base 1. This clone was detected only a few times. The target of this receptor is not known. The sample holds no much larger clone one base away, and base qualities are not on file.

The entire isolated RNA was reverse transcribed using the High Capacity cDNA Reverse Transcription Kit, and thus expressed TCRB transcripts were sequenced. Deep immunoSEQ sequencing was applied to naive, central memory and regulatory T cell samples, giving an average of around 3.4 million total reads per sample. Sorted cells were lysed in RLT buffer, and RNA was extracted using DNase-treated RNeasy Micro or Mini kits according to cell number. Each cell subset was processed separately to prevent cross-contamination, with patient and healthy donor samples processed together. TCRB sequences were amplified from cDNA with the immunoSEQ multiplex PCR, producing 87-bp fragments spanning the CDR3 region. Amplicons were sequenced on the Illumina HiSeq platform. Turning to the authors' computational methods: Synthetic template baselines were used to correct PCR bias computationally, reads within Hamming distance 2 were collapsed together, and singletons that could not be merged were discarded. Reads were aligned against IMGT to assign V, D and J genes, CDR3 length and insertions or deletions at six rearrangement sites. Within each subset, clonotype counts were normalized to sorted cell number, after which true diversity and Gini coefficients were computed with the tcR R package. Repertoire sharing was quantified using the overlap coefficient calculated on TCRB nucleotide sequences. As a proxy for the pre-selection repertoire, out-of-frame TCRB sequences from naive cells were analyzed. Drawn from immuneACCESS, this table holds only the in-frame rearrangements with V and J called that TCRdb kept. Clones are partly lost; checked studies trace under half to an unresolved V gene and leave the rest unexplained. The DNA was the basis for D and trimming; V, J and clone size are from that table. The sample yields 200,000 to 300,000 clones; roughly 20% were counted once. The ten biggest clones cover less than 0.035% of the sample.

Rearrangement joined TRBV4-1 to TRBJ2-7; 8 of the junction bases match TRBD1. The sequence was collected from a woman aged 40 to 50 with type 1 diabetes. The specimen sequenced was naive CD4+ T cells from blood. In the paper's terms, the cell subset or site label means: true naive CD4+ T cells. The CDR3 protein sequence reads: CASSHGQGPSYEQYF. The DNA sequence is as follows: TGCGCCAGCAGCCACGGACAGGGTCCCTCCTACGAGCAGTACTTC.